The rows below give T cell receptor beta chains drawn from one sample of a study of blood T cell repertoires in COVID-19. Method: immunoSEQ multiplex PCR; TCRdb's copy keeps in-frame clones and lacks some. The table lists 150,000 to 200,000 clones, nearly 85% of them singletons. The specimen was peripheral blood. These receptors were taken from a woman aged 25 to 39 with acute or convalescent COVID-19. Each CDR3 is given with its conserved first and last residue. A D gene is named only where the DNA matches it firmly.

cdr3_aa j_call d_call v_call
CATRTMLWETQYF TRBJ2-5 . TRBV15
CASSLSSGQRANTEAFF TRBJ1-1 . TRBV27
CASSERGRGGGINSPLHF TRBJ1-6 . TRBV25-1
CASSWGAGAGETQYF TRBJ2-5 . TRBV5-4
CASSRSLAGNTEAFF TRBJ1-1 . TRBV4-3
CASKKDRAAGYTF TRBJ1-2 TRBD1 TRBV19
CASSQDGRPPYGYTF TRBJ1-2 . TRBV4-3
CASMGSSIYNSPLHF TRBJ1-6 . TRBV25-1
CASTRGQSNTEAFF TRBJ1-1 . TRBV5-1
CASSHSTGPNTEAFF TRBJ1-1 . TRBV4-1
CASNVEGDTIYF TRBJ1-3 . TRBV7-9
CASSLTTGGGTQYF TRBJ2-3 TRBD2 TRBV27
CASSQASGTNYGYTF TRBJ1-2 . TRBV3-1/TRBV3-2
CASSWSAGTSGGNEQFF TRBJ2-1 TRBD2 TRBV5-4
CASSERQGFEKLFF TRBJ1-4 TRBD1 TRBV25-1
CAWSARNTEAFF TRBJ1-1 . TRBV30
CASSPPGQGGTGELFF TRBJ2-2 TRBD2 TRBV7-9
CASSLRQVSGTGELFF TRBJ2-2 . TRBV28
CASSQDLQVGNTIYF TRBJ1-3 . TRBV4-3
CAGNRDRGGPIRTDTQYF TRBJ2-3 TRBD1 TRBV23-1
CASSSLPGGGGDTQYF TRBJ2-3 TRBD2 TRBV27
CSVEDGLAGRDTQYF TRBJ2-3 TRBD2 TRBV29-1
CASSEATVGLRVF TRBJ2-1 . TRBV6-1
CASSLDPGGNSDSPLHF TRBJ1-6 . TRBV11-3
CAIPRGGNGYTF TRBJ1-2 . TRBV6-5
CAWSRDRRGKVAKNIQYF TRBJ2-4 TRBD1 TRBV30
CSVDSIAGGLSEQYF TRBJ2-7 TRBD2 TRBV29-1
CASSPTAYYGYTF TRBJ1-2 . TRBV9
CSVQPAGTGELFF TRBJ2-2 . TRBV29-1
CASSLATGGWSTEAFF TRBJ1-1 TRBD1 TRBV7-9
CASSAGTDNEQFF TRBJ2-1 TRBD1 TRBV9
CAWSRWGTKNHTEAFF TRBJ1-1 . TRBV30
CASSLGDRASGYTF TRBJ1-2 TRBD1 TRBV7-8
CASSWDRLNQPQHF TRBJ1-5 TRBD1 TRBV6-2/TRBV6-3
CASSSTGGDEQYF TRBJ2-7 TRBD1 TRBV7-6
CASSDGPANTGELFF TRBJ2-2 . TRBV6-4
CASRSGNQPQHF TRBJ1-5 . TRBV6-6
CASSSQGQHNEKLFF TRBJ1-4 TRBD1 TRBV5-1
CASSRRGTTDGEQYF TRBJ2-7 TRBD1 TRBV6-5
CASSLDRDNSPLHF TRBJ1-6 TRBD1 TRBV10-2
CASSLSSGTGGFGAKNIQYF TRBJ2-4 TRBD1 TRBV6-2/TRBV6-3
CASSLIAATYNEQFF TRBJ2-1 . TRBV28
CATIQGWKNTEAFF TRBJ1-1 TRBD1 TRBV6-5
CASKGLLKVSPRGHEQFF TRBJ2-1 . TRBV27
CASTPNGRVQETQYF TRBJ2-5 . TRBV27
CASSLLGGGPDTQYF TRBJ2-3 . TRBV5-4
CATSRTGQGSTAFF TRBJ1-1 TRBD1 TRBV15
CATSRGAKTQYF TRBJ2-5 . TRBV15
CASSQLSRLNYGYTF TRBJ1-2 . TRBV4-1
CASSEGARETQYF TRBJ2-5 TRBD1 TRBV28
CASRSTVKGQVTGYTF TRBJ1-2 . TRBV12-2